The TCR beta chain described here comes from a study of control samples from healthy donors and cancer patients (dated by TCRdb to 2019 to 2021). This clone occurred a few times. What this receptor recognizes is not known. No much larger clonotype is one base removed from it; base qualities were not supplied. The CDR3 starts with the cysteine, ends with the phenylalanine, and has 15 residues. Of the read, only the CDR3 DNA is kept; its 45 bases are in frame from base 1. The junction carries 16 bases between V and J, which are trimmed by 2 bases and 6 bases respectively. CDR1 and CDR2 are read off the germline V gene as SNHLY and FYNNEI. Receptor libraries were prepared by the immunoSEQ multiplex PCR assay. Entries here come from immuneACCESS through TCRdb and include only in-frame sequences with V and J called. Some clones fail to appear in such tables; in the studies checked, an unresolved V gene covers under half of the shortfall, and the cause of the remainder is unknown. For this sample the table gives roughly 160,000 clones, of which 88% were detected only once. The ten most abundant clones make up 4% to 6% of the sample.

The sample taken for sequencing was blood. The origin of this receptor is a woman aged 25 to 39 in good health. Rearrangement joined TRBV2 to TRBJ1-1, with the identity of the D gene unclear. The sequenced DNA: TGTGCCAGCAGTGAACGGTCCGTGTTCATCTCTGAAGCTTTCTTT. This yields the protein CASSERSVFISEAFF. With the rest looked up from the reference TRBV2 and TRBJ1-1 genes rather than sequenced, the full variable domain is EPEVTQTPSHQVTQMGQEVILRCVPISNHLYFYWYRQILGQKVEFLVSFYNNEISEKSEIFDDQFSVERPDGSNFTLKIRSTKLEDSAMYFCASSERSVFISEAFFGQGTRLTVV.